A single sample is the source of the 2 T cell receptor beta chains below, sequenced in a study of Ad26.COV2.S vaccination and SARS-CoV-2 variants. Profiling relied on immunoSEQ multiplex PCR, and the TCRdb table lists in-frame clones only, not all of them. Seen here are 400,000 to 450,000 clones, 92% observed once, and the top ten hold less than 2%. Treatment given: 19 received Ad26.COV2.S at low or high dose, single or two shots; about 5 received placebo; per-sample allocation not given. Samples were taken on day 63 after the first vaccine or placebo injection. The sequences come from peripheral blood, collected in a trial of Ad26.COV2.S vaccine versus placebo. Receptors originate from a person aged 18-60 years who received the Ad26.COV2.S COVID-19 vaccine or a placebo.

The chain uses TRBV5-1 and TRBJ1-6; D possibly corresponds to TRBD1 (5 bases). The ends were cut back, 4 bases at V and 9 bases at J, with 17 bases in the middle. Germline CDR1 SGHRS, CDR2 YFSETQ. The CDR3 covers 15 residues. The CDR3: CASSPDPGHGSPLHF. CDR3 DNA: TGCGCCAGCAGCCCGGACCCGGGGCACGGTTCACCCCTCCACTTT.

This clone has only one observation. The chain's CDR3 is CASSETDTWKQFF. The CDR3 region has the DNA TGTGCCAGCAGTGAAACGGACACCTGGAAGCAGTTCTTC. The V and J genes are TRBV2 and TRBJ2-1; weak D call: TRBD1 (5 bases). The CDR3 consists of 13 residues. CDR1 SNHLY and CDR2 FYNNEI come from the germline V gene. V shed 2 bases and J shed 11 bases, with 13 bases lying between them.